This T cell receptor (beta chain) stems from a study of blood T cell repertoires in COVID-19. Study context: The United States, Italy and Spain supplied acute and convalescent COVID-19 samples. The analysed material was cDNA or gDNA that came from T cells, B-cell-depleted T cells, or PBMCs.

V lost 2 bases, J lost 3 bases, and 4 bases stayed unmatched. The CDR3 consists of 14 residues. Germline V gene lookup returns CDR1 MNHEY and CDR2 SMNVEV (reference sequence). Per the authors' pipeline: Counts of nucleated cells, estimated from reference gene primer amplification, were obtained. TCRdb keeps only in-frame clones here, not all; method: immunoSEQ multiplex PCR. From that table come the V and J calls and clone size; the DNA was used to work out D and trimming. The sample has roughly 250,000 clones; around nine tenths are singletons. This chain connects TRBV27 to TRBJ2-7; the match to TRBD2 covers 7 bases. The receptor was isolated from a man aged 25-45 years with acute or convalescent COVID-19. Sequencing was done on a sample of peripheral blood. DNA of the CDR3: TGTGCCAGCAGTTTAAGGGAGGGAGGCTACGAGCAGTACTTC. This sequence encodes CASSLREGGYEQYF.